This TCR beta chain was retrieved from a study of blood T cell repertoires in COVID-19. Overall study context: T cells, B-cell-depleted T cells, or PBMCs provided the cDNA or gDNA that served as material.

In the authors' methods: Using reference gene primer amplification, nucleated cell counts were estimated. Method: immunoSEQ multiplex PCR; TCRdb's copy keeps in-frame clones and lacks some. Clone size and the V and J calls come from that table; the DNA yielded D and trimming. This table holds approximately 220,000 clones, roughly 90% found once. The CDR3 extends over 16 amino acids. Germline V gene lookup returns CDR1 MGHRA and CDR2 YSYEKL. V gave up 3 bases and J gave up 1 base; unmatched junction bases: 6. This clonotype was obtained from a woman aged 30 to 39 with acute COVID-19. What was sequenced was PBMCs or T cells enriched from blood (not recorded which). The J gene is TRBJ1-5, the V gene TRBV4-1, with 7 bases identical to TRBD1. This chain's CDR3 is CASSQSGRGSNQPQHF. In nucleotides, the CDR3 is TGCGCCAGCAGCCAGTCGGGCAGGGGGAGCAATCAGCCCCAGCATTTT.